The source of this TCR beta chain is a study of STAT5B mutations in CD4+ large granular lymphocyte leukemia. Study observations and caveats: Patient CD4-sorted repertoires stayed more clonal than healthy ones after leukemic-clone removal. 8/27 top patient clones versus 2/35 control clones were TRBV06-family.

The assay was run at survey level. Sequencing used immunoSEQ multiplex PCR; TCRdb keeps in-frame clones, though not all of them. The data show about 45,000 clones, 70% to 90% seen once. Comment on this clone: Antigen: not known.

This CDR3 has 16 residues. The germline V gene has CDR1 MDHEN and CDR2 SYDVKM. J was trimmed by 5 bases and V by 7 bases; bases with no gene match: 13. The sample comprised CD4+ T cells from blood buffy coats. V is TRBV28 and J is TRBJ1-5; 8 bases are a match to TRBD1. The clonotype comes from a human donor in good health. Here the CDR3 DNA reads TGTGCCAGCAAGAAACTACAGGGGGGATTCGATCAGCCCCAGCATTTT. Translating it yields CASKKLQGGFDQPQHF.